What follows are 6 T cell receptor beta chains derived from one specimen sequenced in a study of OX40 agonist ivuxolimab in advanced cancers. Assay: immunoSEQ multiplex PCR; the TCRdb copy retains only in-frame clones and omits some. The sample contains fewer than 70,000 clones, around 87% of which appear only once. Sequencing was performed on CD4+ or CD8+ T cells sorted from blood, taken in a trial of the OX40 agonist ivuxolimab. These receptors originate from an adult with an advanced solid tumor such as melanoma, head and neck, liver or kidney cancer.

This chain uses TRBV4-1 with TRBJ1-5; TRBD1 might be the D (6 bases). Trimming pared 2 bases from V and 5 bases from J, leaving 7 bases between. The CDR3 runs 13 residues. Germline V lookup: CDR1 MGHRA, CDR2 YSYEKL. DNA for the CDR3: TGCGCCAGCAGCCAAAGGGGGGATCAGCCCCAGCATTTT. This encodes CASSQRGDQPQHF.

The table lists this clone with a few counts. This CDR3 reads CASSPPGHIDNSPLHF. DNA of the CDR3: TGTGCCAGCAGCCCTCCGGGACACATAGATAATTCACCCCTCCACTTT. The chain combines TRBV7-9 with TRBJ1-6; weak D call: TRBD1 (6 bases). The CDR3 runs to 16 residues. Germline V lookup: CDR1 SEHNR, CDR2 FQNEAQ (reference sequence). Trimming took off 5 bases at V and 5 bases at J, with 16 bases between the two ends.

The chain is built from TRBV7-2 and TRBJ1-4; TRBD1 is a possible D gene (5 bases). Germline CDR1 SGHTA, CDR2 FQGNSA. V was trimmed by 4 bases and J by 7 bases, leaving 16 bases between them. The CDR3 covers 15 residues. This CDR3 is CASSWGDVRGEKLFF. CDR3 nucleotides: TGTGCCAGCAGCTGGGGGGACGTGAGGGGTGAAAAACTGTTTTTT. The full variable domain, rest sourced from reference TRBV7-2 and TRBJ1-4, is GAGVSQSPSNKVTEKGKDVELRCDPISGHTALYWYRQSLGQGLEFLIYFQGNSAPDKSGLPSDRFSAERTGGSVSTLTIQRTQQEDSAVYLCASSWGDVRGEKLFFGSGTQLSVL.

This chain connects TRBV5-4 to TRBJ2-1, with TRBD2 matching over 9 bases. Germline CDR1 reads SGHNT; CDR2 reads YYREEE (reference sequence). The CDR3 is 15 amino acids. The ends lost 5 bases at V and 3 bases at J; junction bases unmatched: 6. The CDR3 reads CASRYGTSRYNEQFF. The CDR3 DNA reads TGTGCCAGCAGGTACGGGACTAGCCGCTACAATGAGCAGTTCTTC.

The chain carries TRBV7-9 and TRBJ2-1; 9 bases fit TRBD2. Looked up from germline, CDR1 is SEHNR and CDR2 is FQNEAQ (reference sequence). With V trimmed by 3 bases and J by 0 bases, 3 bases remained unmatched. The CDR3 runs to 16 residues. CDR3 in amino acids: CASSFGSGGSYNEQFF. CDR3 DNA sequence: TGTGCCAGCAGCTTCGGTAGCGGGGGCTCCTACAATGAGCAGTTCTTC. Full variable domain (outside the CDR3, taken from reference TRBV7-9 and TRBJ2-1): DTGVSQNPRHKITKRGQNVTFRCDPISEHNRLYWYRQTLGQGPEFLTYFQNEAQLEKSRLLSDRFSAERPKGSFSTLEIQRTEQGDSAMYLCASSFGSGGSYNEQFFGPGTRLTVL.

This clone was seen just once. Other nucleotide sequences in the sample specify the same CDR3. V usage is TRBV18 and J usage is TRBJ2-5; 9 bases are shared with TRBD1. The CDR3 length is 14 residues. Germline V gene data show CDR1 as KGHSH and CDR2 as LQKENI. V was pared by 3 bases and J by 5 bases, with 4 bases of the junction left unmatched. CDR3 sequence (DNA): TGTGCCAGCTCACCGGGACAGGGCAGTGAGACCCAGTACTTC. Its translation is CASSPGQGSETQYF.